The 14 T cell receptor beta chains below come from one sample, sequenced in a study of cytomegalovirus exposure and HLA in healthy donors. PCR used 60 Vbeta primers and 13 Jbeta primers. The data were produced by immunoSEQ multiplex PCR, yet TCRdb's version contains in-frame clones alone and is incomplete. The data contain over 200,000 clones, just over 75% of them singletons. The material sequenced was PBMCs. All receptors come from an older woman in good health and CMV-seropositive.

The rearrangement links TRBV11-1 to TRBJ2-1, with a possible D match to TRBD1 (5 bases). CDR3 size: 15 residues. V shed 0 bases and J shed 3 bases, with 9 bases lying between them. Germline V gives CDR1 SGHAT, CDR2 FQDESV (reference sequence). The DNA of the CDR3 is TGTGCCAGCAGCTTAGCAGGGGTTGACTACAATGAGCAGTTCTTC. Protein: CASSLAGVDYNEQFF.

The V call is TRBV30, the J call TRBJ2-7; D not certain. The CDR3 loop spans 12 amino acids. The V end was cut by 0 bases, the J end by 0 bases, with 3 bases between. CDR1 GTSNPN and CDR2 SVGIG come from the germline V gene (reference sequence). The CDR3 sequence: CAWSVSSYEQYF. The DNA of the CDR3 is TGTGCCTGGAGTGTCAGCTCCTACGAGCAGTACTTC. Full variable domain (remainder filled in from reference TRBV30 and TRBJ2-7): SQTIHQWPATLVQPVGSPLSLECTVEGTSNPNLYWYRQAAGRGLQLLFYSVGIGQISSEVPQNLSASRPQDRQFILSSKKLLLSDSGFYLCAWSVSSYEQYFGPGTRLTVT.

The CDR3 sequence: CAWRGAGGTGELFF. In nucleotides, the CDR3 is TGTGCCTGGAGGGGGGCGGGGGGCACCGGGGAGCTGTTTTTT. The chain has TRBV30 and TRBJ2-2; 8 bases align to TRBD2. The CDR3 is 14 residues long. Germline trimming cut 3 bases from V and 4 bases from J; bases unmatched to any gene: 4. Germline V gene data show CDR1 as GTSNPN and CDR2 as SVGIG (reference sequence).

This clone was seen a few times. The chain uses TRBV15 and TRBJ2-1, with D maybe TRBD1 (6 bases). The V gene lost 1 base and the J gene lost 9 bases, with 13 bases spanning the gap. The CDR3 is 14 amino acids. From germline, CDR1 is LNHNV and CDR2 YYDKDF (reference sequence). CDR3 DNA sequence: TGTGCCACCAGCAGAGCGGATAGCAGGGGTGAGCAGTTCTTC. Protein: CATSRADSRGEQFF.

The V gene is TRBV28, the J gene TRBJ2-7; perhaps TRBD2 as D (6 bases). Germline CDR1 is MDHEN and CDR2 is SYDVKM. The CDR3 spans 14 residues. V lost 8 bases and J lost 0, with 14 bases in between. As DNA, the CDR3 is TGTGCCAGCGGCCGTGGCGGGGCCTCCTACGAGCAGTACTTC. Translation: CASGRGGASYEQYF.

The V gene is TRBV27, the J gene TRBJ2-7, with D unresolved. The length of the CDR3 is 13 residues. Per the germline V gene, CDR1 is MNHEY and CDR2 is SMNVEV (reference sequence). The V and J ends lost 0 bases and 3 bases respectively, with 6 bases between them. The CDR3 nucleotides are TGTGCCAGCAGTTTATCTCCGGGCTACGAGCAGTACTTC. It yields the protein CASSLSPGYEQYF.

In DNA, the CDR3 is TGTGCCAGCAGGGCGGGACAGGGAGGCTATTTT. It translates to CASRAGQGGYF. The chain links TRBV2 to TRBJ2-3; TRBD1 matches 9 bases. The CDR3 has 11 residues. Germline V gene sequence: CDR1 SNHLY, CDR2 FYNNEI. The junction had 7 bases not matched to a gene; V was cut back by 6 bases and J by 15 bases.

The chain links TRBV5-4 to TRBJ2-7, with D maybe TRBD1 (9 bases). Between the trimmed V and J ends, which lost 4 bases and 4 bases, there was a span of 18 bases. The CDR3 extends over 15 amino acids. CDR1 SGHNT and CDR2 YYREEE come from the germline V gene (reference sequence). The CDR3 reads CASSPGGDRAYEQYF. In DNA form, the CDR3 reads TGTGCCAGCAGCCCCGGGGGGGACAGGGCTTACGAGCAGTACTTC. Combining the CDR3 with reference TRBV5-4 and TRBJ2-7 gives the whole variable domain ETGVTQSPTHLIKTRGQQVTLRCSSQSGHNTVSWYQQALGQGPQFIFQYYREEENGRGNFPPRFSGLQFPNYSSELNVNALELDDSALYLCASSPGGDRAYEQYFGPGTRLTVT.

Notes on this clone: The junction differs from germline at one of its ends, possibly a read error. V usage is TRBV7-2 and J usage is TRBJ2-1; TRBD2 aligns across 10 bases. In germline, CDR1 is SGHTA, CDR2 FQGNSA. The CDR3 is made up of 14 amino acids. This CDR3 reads CASSLAGAPGEQFF. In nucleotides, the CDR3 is TGTGCCAGCAGCCTAGCGGGGGCCCCGGGCGAGCAGTTCTTC. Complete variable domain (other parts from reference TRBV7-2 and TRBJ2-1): GAGVSQSPSNKVTEKGKDVELRCDPISGHTALYWYRQSLGQGLEFLIYFQGNSAPDKSGLPSDRFSAERTGGSVSTLTIQRTQQEDSAVYLCASSLAGAPGEQFFGPGTRLTVL.

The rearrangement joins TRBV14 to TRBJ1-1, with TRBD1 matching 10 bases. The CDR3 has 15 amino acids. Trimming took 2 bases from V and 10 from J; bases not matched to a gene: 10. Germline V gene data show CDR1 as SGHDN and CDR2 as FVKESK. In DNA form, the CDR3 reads TGTGCCAGCAGCCAACAGTCGGGACAGGGGAGTTCAGCTTTCTTT. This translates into CASSQQSGQGSSAFF. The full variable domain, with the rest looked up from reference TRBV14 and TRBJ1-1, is EAGVTQFPSHSVIEKGQTVTLRCDPISGHDNLYWYRRVMGKEIKFLLHFVKESKQDESGMPNNRFLAERTGGTYSTLKVQPAELEDSGVYFCASSQQSGQGSSAFFGQGTRLTVV.

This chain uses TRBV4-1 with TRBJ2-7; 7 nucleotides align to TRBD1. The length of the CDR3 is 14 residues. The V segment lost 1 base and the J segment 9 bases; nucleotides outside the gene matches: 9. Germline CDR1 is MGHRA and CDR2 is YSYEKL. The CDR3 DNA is TGCGCCAGCAGCCAAGGGACAGGTGGGATCGCGCAGTACTTC. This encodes CASSQGTGGIAQYF.

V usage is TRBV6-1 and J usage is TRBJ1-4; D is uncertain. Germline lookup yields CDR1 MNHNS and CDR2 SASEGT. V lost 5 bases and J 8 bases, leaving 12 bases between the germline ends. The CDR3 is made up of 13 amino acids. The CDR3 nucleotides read TGTGCCAGCAGTCGGGTTGCACAAGAAAAACTGTTTTTT. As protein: CASSRVAQEKLFF.

The CDR3 spells CASSPDRTSMDEQFF. The DNA for the CDR3 is TGTGCCAGCAGTCCCGACCGAACTAGCATGGATGAGCAGTTCTTC. The V and J genes are TRBV6-1 and TRBJ2-1; tentatively, D is TRBD2 (6 bases). The CDR3 runs 15 residues. CDR1 and CDR2 (germline): MNHNS, SASEGT. The V gene lost 5 bases and the J gene lost 8 bases, with 19 bases spanning the gap.

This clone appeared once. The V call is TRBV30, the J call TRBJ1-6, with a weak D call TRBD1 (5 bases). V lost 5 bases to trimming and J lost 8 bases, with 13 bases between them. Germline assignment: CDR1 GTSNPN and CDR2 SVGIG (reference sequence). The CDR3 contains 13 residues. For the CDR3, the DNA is TGTGCCTGGGGGGGGGAAAGGTATTCACCCCTCCACTTT. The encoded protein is CAWGGERYSPLHF.